One sample yielded the 27 T cell receptor beta chains listed below, sequenced in a study of cytomegalovirus exposure and HLA in healthy donors. In the PCR, 60 Vbeta and 13 Jbeta primers were used. Data came from immunoSEQ multiplex PCR; TCRdb stores just in-frame clones and leaves some out. Among approximately 220,000 clones, roughly 79% were seen once, and the ten largest hold approximately 2%. Source material: PBMCs. These receptors came from a male donor in good health and CMV-seronegative.

This sequence joins TRBV16 and TRBJ2-5; 8 nucleotides line up with TRBD2. Gene TRBJ2-7 matches the end of the DNA better, so the J call may be wrong. Germline-derived CDR1 and CDR2 are KGHSY and FQNENV. The CDR3 length is 18 residues. In DNA, the CDR3 is TGTGCCAGCAGCCCCTACCCCGGGCGGGGGGCCGCCAGCTACGAGCAGTACTTC. As protein: CASSPYPGRGAASYEQYF.

CDR3 coding DNA: TGTGCCTCCACAGTGATCGGTAACTATGGCTACACCTTC. Amino acid sequence: CASTVIGNYGYTF. The chain joins TRBV28 to TRBJ1-2, with unresolved D. V was trimmed by 11 bases and J by 1 base, leaving 14 bases between them. This CDR3 region has 13 residues. CDR1 and CDR2 from the germline V gene are MDHEN and SYDVKM.

The chain is built from TRBV5-1 and TRBJ2-3; maybe TRBD2 (5 bases). The V gene's germline CDR1 is SGHRS and CDR2 YFSETQ. The CDR3 spans 18 residues. V gave up 0 bases and J gave up 0 bases, with 17 bases separating them. The CDR3 coding sequence is TGCGCCAGCAGCTTGGAGGGAGTACTAGATACTAGCACAGATACGCAGTATTTT. Translating gives CASSLEGVLDTSTDTQYF.

The sample holds a few counts of this clone. The rearrangement joins TRBV21-1 to TRBJ2-3; the table's TRBD1 call for D was not verified on the DNA. TRBV21-1 has pseudogene status. The CDR3 covers 14 residues. The CDR3 sequence is CASSARQGADTQYF. The CDR3 DNA sequence: TGTGCCAGCAGCGCCCGACAGGGAGCAGATACGCAGTATTTT.

The chain combines TRBV9 with TRBJ2-2; TRBD2 might be the D (5 bases). The V and J ends lost 0 bases and 6 bases respectively, with 18 bases between them. Germline V gives CDR1 SGDLS, CDR2 YYNGEE. The CDR3 is 17 amino acids. The chain's CDR3 is CASSVGPGDTSPGELFF. The CDR3 DNA reads as TGTGCCAGCAGCGTAGGCCCCGGGGATACAAGCCCCGGGGAGCTGTTTTTT.

This chain joins TRBV6-5 and TRBJ2-3, with no clear D. From germline, CDR1 is MNHEY and CDR2 SVGAGI. V was pared by 4 bases and J by 4 bases, with 12 bases between. The CDR3 runs 14 residues. The CDR3 coding sequence is TGTGCCAGCAGTTCCTCGTCTTTTCCAGATACGCAGTATTTT. Protein: CASSSSSFPDTQYF.

The genes are TRBV18 and TRBJ2-7; TRBD1 might be the D (5 bases). V lost 3 bases and J 1 base, leaving 13 bases between the germline ends. Germline lookup yields CDR1 KGHSH and CDR2 LQKENI. CDR3 length: 15 residues. The CDR3 loop is CASSPRQGPSYEQYF. The CDR3 region has the DNA TGTGCCAGCTCACCTCGGCAGGGTCCATCCTACGAGCAGTACTTC.

In this sample, this clone turned up once. The chain recombines TRBV27 with TRBJ2-1, with TRBD1 identical over 9 bases. V gave up 1 base and J gave up 4 bases; unmatched junction bases: 2. CDR1 MNHEY and CDR2 SMNVEV come from the germline V gene (reference sequence). This CDR3 spans 15 amino acids. CDR3 sequence reads: CASSLLGQGYNEQFF. In DNA, the CDR3 is TGTGCCAGCAGTTTATTGGGACAGGGATACAATGAGCAGTTCTTC.

The V call is TRBV27, the J call TRBJ1-1; D not certain. The V gene lost 2 bases and the J gene lost 4 bases, with 8 bases spanning the gap. Germline V CDR1 and CDR2: MNHEY, SMNVEV (reference sequence). The CDR3 has 13 amino acids. CDR3 nucleotide sequence: TGTGCCAGCAGTTTAGTCGTCAGCACTGAAGCTTTCTTT. Protein: CASSLVVSTEAFF.

This clone has a single count. The chain recombines TRBV28 with TRBJ2-5; 12 bases are a match to TRBD1. The CDR3 totals 16 residues. V trimming: 3 bases; J trimming: 4 bases; junction bases outside the gene matches: 6. Per the germline V gene, CDR1 is MDHEN and CDR2 is SYDVKM. CDR3 coding DNA: TGTGCCAGCAGTTTCCCCGGGACAGGGGGCGCAGAGACCCAGTACTTC. Residues: CASSFPGTGGAETQYF.

The chain links TRBV7-2 to TRBJ2-7; tentatively, D is TRBD2 (6 bases). Germline CDR1 reads SGHTA; CDR2 reads FQGNSA. The CDR3 has 13 amino acids. Trimming left V 5 bases short and J 10 bases short, with 18 bases between. The CDR3 DNA reads TGTGCCAGCAGCAGCAGGGATGGGAGGCCCCAGTACTTC. Translating it yields CASSSRDGRPQYF.

This sequence joins TRBV27 and TRBJ2-5; D may be TRBD2 (6 bases). Germline V gives CDR1 MNHEY, CDR2 SMNVEV (reference sequence). The CDR3 consists of 17 residues. V dropped 5 bases and J dropped 2 bases, with 21 bases sitting between them. CDR3 residues: CASSTNPDVGTQETQYF. The CDR3 nucleotides read TGTGCCAGCAGTACTAACCCCGATGTCGGGACTCAAGAGACCCAGTACTTC.

The chain links TRBV7-2 to TRBJ2-3, with TRBD2 matching 8 bases. This CDR3 comprises 15 residues. The germline V gene encodes CDR1 SGHTA and CDR2 FQGNSA. J lost 2 bases, V lost 5 bases, and 6 bases had no gene match. CDR3 bases: TGTGCCAGCAGCATTCGCGGGGGGTACACAGATACGCAGTATTTT. This codes for CASSIRGGYTDTQYF.

The chain has TRBV9 and TRBJ1-4, with D possibly being TRBD1 (6 bases). Trimming took off 0 bases at V and 8 bases at J, with 8 bases between the two ends. The CDR3 is 13 residues long. The V gene's germline CDR1 is SGDLS and CDR2 YYNGEE. This chain's CDR3 is CASSVDRDEKLFF. The CDR3 nucleotides are TGTGCCAGCAGCGTAGACAGGGACGAAAAACTGTTTTTT.

CDR3 region: CASSASGLETQYF. The CDR3 DNA reads as TGTGCCAGCAGCGCCTCGGGGTTGGAGACCCAGTACTTC. This sequence joins TRBV7-9 and TRBJ2-5; TRBD2 might be the D (5 bases). Germline lookup yields CDR1 SEHNR and CDR2 FQNEAQ (reference sequence). The CDR3 runs 13 residues. With 5 bases removed from V and 5 bases from J, the gap between germline ends came to 12 bases. Full variable domain (missing parts from reference TRBV7-9 and TRBJ2-5): DTGVSQNPRHKITKRGQNVTFRCDPISEHNRLYWYRQTLGQGPEFLTYFQNEAQLEKSRLLSDRFSAERPKGSFSTLEIQRTEQGDSAMYLCASSASGLETQYFGPGTRLLVL.

This chain connects TRBV6-5 to TRBJ2-1; D is undetermined. V shed 7 bases and J shed 0 bases, with 10 bases lying between them. The CDR3 runs to 14 residues. In germline, CDR1 is MNHEY, CDR2 SVGAGI. DNA of the CDR3: TGTGCCAGCATGAGGTTGGGCTCCTACAATGAGCAGTTCTTC. Residues: CASMRLGSYNEQFF.

The CDR3 coding sequence is TGTGCCTGGGCGGGGACAGGGGTTTACAATGAGCAGTTCTTC. Translation gives CAWAGTGVYNEQFF. The gene calls are TRBV30 and TRBJ2-1; 10 bases are shared with TRBD1. CDR3 length: 14 residues. V shed 5 bases, J shed 4 bases, and the junction held 5 bases outside the gene matches. Looked up from germline, CDR1 is GTSNPN and CDR2 is SVGIG (reference sequence). Drawing the rest from reference TRBV30 and TRBJ2-1, the complete variable domain is SQTIHQWPATLVQPVGSPLSLECTVEGTSNPNLYWYRQAAGRGLQLLFYSVGIGQISSEVPQNLSASRPQDRQFILSSKKLLLSDSGFYLCAWAGTGVYNEQFFGPGTRLTVL.

V and J are TRBV7-2 and TRBJ1-2; 10 bases are a match to TRBD1. The V gene's germline CDR1 is SGHTA and CDR2 FQGNSA. Trimming cost V 4 bases and J 4 bases; bases outside gene matches: 9. The CDR3 sequence is 16 residues long. CDR3 DNA: TGTGCCAGCAGCTCGGAGGGGACAGGGGCCTCCTATGGCTACACCTTC. Amino acids: CASSSEGTGASYGYTF.

This clone was seen once. The V call is TRBV6-5, the J call TRBJ2-3; 9 bases fit TRBD1. V trimming: 10 bases; J trimming: 5 bases; junction bases outside the gene matches: 10. Per the germline V gene, CDR1 is MNHEY and CDR2 is SVGAGI. The CDR3 is 14 amino acids. CDR3 sequence (DNA): TGTGCCATTTCTGCGGACAGGGGTGGAGATACGCAGTATTTT. It specifies CAISADRGGDTQYF.

Here the CDR3 DNA reads TGTGCCAGCGGGGTGGAGGGATCTAATGAAAAACTGTTTTTT. Its translation is CASGVEGSNEKLFF. This chain uses TRBV7-9 with TRBJ1-4; D remains unclear. V lost 8 bases, J lost 3 bases, and 13 bases lay in between. The CDR3 is 14 amino acids. Germline V gene sequence: CDR1 SEHNR, CDR2 FQNEAQ (reference sequence).

The V call is TRBV6-5, the J call TRBJ2-7, with 7 bases fitting TRBD2. Germline CDR1 is MNHEY and CDR2 is SVGAGI. The CDR3 totals 14 residues. V trimming: 0 bases; J trimming: 5 bases; junction bases outside the gene matches: 4. Here the CDR3 reads CASSYSSGAHEQYF. As DNA, the CDR3 is TGTGCCAGCAGTTACTCGAGCGGGGCCCACGAGCAGTACTTC.

Comment on this clone: At one end, the junction sequence differs from germline, possibly due to a read error. This chain uses TRBV5-1 with TRBJ2-7; TRBD2 matches at 16 bases. CDR3 length: 16 residues. The V gene's germline CDR1 is SGHRS and CDR2 YFSETQ. CDR3 region: CVSSSGLAGGPGEQYF. In DNA, the CDR3 is TGCGTCAGCAGCTCGGGACTAGCGGGAGGGCCTGGCGAGCAGTACTTC. Supplemented by reference TRBV5-1 and TRBJ2-7, the full variable domain reads KAGVTQTPRYLIKTRGQQVTLSCSPISGHRSVSWYQQTPGQGLQFLFEYFSETQRNKGNFPGRFSGRQFSNSRSEMNVSTLELGDSALYLCVSSSGLAGGPGEQYFGPGTRLTVT.

This clone was picked up a small number of times. The CDR3 sequence: CASSLEAGGLYEQYF. The CDR3 region has the DNA TGTGCCAGCAGCTTAGAAGCGGGAGGCCTTTACGAGCAGTACTTC. The genes are TRBV11-2 and TRBJ2-7; TRBD2 matches 9 bases. Germline V gives CDR1 SGHAT, CDR2 FQNNGV. The CDR3 has 15 amino acids. Trimming took 0 bases from V and 4 from J; bases not matched to a gene: 4.

This clone was found a few times. This sequence joins TRBV7-9 and TRBJ1-3; no firm D call. The V end lost 1 base, the J end lost 4 bases, and 14 bases lay between the germline ends. Germline V gene lookup returns CDR1 SEHNR and CDR2 FQNEAQ (reference sequence). The CDR3 loop spans 16 amino acids. The CDR3 nucleotides read TGTGCCAGCAGCTTAGATGAGGAAGGCATGGGAAACACCATATATTTT. This sequence encodes CASSLDEEGMGNTIYF.

The chain links TRBV29-1 to TRBJ2-7; the match to TRBD1 covers 11 bases. Germline V gene lookup returns CDR1 SQVTM and CDR2 ANQGSEA. The CDR3 covers 17 residues. The ends lost 1 base at V and 4 bases at J; junction bases unmatched: 12. CDR3 loop: CSVEVRSGTGGRYEQYF. The CDR3 DNA is TGCAGCGTTGAAGTCCGATCCGGGACAGGGGGACGGTACGAGCAGTACTTC.

V usage is TRBV10-3 and J usage is TRBJ2-3; TRBD1 might be the D (6 bases). V lost 6 bases and J 4 bases, leaving 17 bases between the germline ends. The CDR3 is made up of 15 amino acids. Germline loops: CDR1 ENHRY, CDR2 SYGVKD. Here the CDR3 DNA reads TGTGCCATCAGACCCGCGACAGGAAGGCCAGATACGCAGTATTTT. This sequence encodes CAIRPATGRPDTQYF.

The rearrangement uses TRBV4-3 and TRBJ2-1, with 8 bases matching TRBD2. The germline CDR1 and CDR2 sequences are LGHNA and YSLEER. The CDR3 length is 13 residues. Germline trimming cut 2 bases from V and 9 bases from J; bases unmatched to any gene: 3. CDR3 DNA: TGCGCCAGCAGCCAACTACTAGCGGCTGAGCAGTTCTTC. The encoded protein is CASSQLLAAEQFF.